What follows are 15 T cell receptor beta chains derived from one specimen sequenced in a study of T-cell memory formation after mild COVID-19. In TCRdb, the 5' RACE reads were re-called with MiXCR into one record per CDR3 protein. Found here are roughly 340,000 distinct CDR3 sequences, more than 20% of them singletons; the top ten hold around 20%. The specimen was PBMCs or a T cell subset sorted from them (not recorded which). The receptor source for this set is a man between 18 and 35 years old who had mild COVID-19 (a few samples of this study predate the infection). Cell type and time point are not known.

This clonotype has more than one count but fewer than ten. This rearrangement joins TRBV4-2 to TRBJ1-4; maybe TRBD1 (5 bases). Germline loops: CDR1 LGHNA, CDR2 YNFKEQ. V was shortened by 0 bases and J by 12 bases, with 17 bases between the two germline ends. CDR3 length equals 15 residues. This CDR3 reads CASSQEKGPVGELFF. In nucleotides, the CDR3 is TGTGCCAGCAGCCAAGAAAAGGGCCCTGTGGGGGAACTGTTTTTT.

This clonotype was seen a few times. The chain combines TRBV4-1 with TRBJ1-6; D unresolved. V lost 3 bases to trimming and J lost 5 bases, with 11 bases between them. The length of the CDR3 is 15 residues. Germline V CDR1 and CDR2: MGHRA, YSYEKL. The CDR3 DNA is TGCGCCAGCAGCCAGAGGTGGGCAGATAATTCACCCCTCCACTTT. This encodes CASSQRWADNSPLHF.

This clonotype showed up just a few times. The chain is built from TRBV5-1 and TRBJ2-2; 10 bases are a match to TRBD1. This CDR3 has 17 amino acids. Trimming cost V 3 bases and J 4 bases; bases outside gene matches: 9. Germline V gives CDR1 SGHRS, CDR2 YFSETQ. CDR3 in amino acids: CASSSRLGTGATGELFF. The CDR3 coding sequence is TGCGCCAGCAGCTCGAGGCTCGGGACAGGGGCCACCGGGGAGCTGTTTTTT. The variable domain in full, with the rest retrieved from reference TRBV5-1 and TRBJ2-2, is KAGVTQTPRYLIKTRGQQVTLSCSPISGHRSVSWYQQTPGQGLQFLFEYFSETQRNKGNFPGRFSGRQFSNSRSEMNVSTLELGDSALYLCASSSRLGTGATGELFFGEGSRLTVL.

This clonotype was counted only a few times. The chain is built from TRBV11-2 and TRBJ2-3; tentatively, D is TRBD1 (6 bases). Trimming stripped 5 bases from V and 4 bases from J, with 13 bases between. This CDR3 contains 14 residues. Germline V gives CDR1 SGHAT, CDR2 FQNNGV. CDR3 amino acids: CASSPTGYSDTQYF. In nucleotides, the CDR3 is TGTGCCAGCAGCCCTACAGGGTATTCAGATACGCAGTATTTT.

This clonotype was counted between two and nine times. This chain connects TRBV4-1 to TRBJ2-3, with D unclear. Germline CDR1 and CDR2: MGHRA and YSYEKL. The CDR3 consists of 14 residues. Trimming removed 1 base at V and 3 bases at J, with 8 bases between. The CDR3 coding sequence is TGCGCCAGCAGCCAAGGGGCTGGGACAGATACGCAGTATTTT. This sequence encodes CASSQGAGTDTQYF.

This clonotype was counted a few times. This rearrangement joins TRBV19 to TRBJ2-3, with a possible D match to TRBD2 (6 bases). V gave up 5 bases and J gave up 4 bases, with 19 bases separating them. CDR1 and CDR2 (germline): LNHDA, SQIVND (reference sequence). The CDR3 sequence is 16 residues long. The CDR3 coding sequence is TGTGCCAGTAGTCTGGCAGGCGGCGGGGTCGCAGATACGCAGTATTTT. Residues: CASSLAGGGVADTQYF.

CDR3 nucleotide sequence: TGTGCCATTGCCCGGGTTTCTCGCCCCTACGAGCAGTACTTC. It encodes CAIARVSRPYEQYF. The rearrangement uses TRBV10-3 and TRBJ2-7, with D unresolved. Germline V lookup: CDR1 ENHRY, CDR2 SYGVKD. The CDR3 contains 14 residues. Between the trimmed V and J ends, which lost 9 bases and 2 bases, there was a span of 17 bases.

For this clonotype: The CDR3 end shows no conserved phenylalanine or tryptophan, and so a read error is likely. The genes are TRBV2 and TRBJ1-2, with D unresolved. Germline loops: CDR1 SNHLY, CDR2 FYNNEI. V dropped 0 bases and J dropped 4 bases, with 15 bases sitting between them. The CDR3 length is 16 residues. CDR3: CASSEATALPSYGYTL. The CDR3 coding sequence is TGTGCCAGCAGTGAAGCCACCGCATTACCTTCCTATGGCTACACCTTA.

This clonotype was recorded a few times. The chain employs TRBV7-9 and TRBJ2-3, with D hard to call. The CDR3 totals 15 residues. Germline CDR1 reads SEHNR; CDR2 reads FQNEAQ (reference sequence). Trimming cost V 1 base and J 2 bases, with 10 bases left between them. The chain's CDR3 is CASSLEAQSTDTQYF. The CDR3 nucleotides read TGTGCCAGCAGCTTAGAGGCTCAGTCCACAGATACGCAGTATTTT.

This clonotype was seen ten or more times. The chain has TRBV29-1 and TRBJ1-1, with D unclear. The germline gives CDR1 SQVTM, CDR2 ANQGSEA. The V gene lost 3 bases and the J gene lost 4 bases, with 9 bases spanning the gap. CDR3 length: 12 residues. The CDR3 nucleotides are TGCAGCGTTGACTACGGGAGCACTGAAGCTTTCTTT. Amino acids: CSVDYGSTEAFF.

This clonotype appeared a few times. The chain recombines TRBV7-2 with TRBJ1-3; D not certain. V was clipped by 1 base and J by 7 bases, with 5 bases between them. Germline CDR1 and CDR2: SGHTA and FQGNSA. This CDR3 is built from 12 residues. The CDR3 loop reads CASSLGFNTIYF. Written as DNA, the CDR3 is TGTGCCAGCAGCTTAGGGTTCAACACCATATATTTT.

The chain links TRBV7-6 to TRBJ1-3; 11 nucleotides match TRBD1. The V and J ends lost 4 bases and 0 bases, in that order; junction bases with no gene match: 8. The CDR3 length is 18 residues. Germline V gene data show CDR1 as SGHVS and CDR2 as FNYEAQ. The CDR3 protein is CASSYSGQGASSGNTIYF. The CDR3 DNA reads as TGTGCCAGCAGCTACTCAGGACAGGGGGCCAGCTCTGGAAACACCATATATTTT.

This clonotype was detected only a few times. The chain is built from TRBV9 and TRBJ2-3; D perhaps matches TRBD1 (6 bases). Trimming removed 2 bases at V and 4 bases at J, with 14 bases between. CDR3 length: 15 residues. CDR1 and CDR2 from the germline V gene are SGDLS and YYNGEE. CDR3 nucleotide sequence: TGTGCCAGCAGCGTGGGGGCTTCTCAGGCAGATACGCAGTATTTT. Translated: CASSVGASQADTQYF.

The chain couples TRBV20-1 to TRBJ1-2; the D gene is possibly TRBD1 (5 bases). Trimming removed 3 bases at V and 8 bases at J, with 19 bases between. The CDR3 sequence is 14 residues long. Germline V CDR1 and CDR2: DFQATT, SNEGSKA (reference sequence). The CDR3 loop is CSASQIAGGGGYTF. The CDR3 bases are TGCAGTGCTAGTCAAATAGCGGGGGGTGGCGGCTACACCTTC.

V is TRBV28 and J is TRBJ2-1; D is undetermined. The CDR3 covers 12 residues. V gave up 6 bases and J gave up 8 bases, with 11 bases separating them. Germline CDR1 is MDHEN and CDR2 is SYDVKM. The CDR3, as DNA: TGTGCCAGCAGAGCCAGTAGGGATGAGCAGTTCTTC. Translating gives CASRASRDEQFF.